This T cell receptor (beta chain) was recorded in a study of blood T cells in healthy people across ages. Together with a sample-barcoded 5' primer, a J-beta primer mix was included in a second PCR lasting about 7 to 11 cycles. TCRdb re-called the 5' RACE reads with MiXCR, one entry per CDR3 protein. The data show about 640,000 distinct CDR3 sequences, with about 30% seen just once and more than 15% held by the top ten. In the case of this clonotype: This could be a read error, since a much larger clone is one nucleotide away.

With 4 bases clipped from V and 8 bases from J, the junction kept 7 bases outside the gene matches. Germline CDR1 is LGHDT and CDR2 is YNNKEL (reference sequence). There are 14 residues in the CDR3. The sample comprised blood. This clonotype originated in a woman older than 75 in good health. V gene TRBV3-1 combines with J gene TRBJ1-2, with TRBD1 identical over 10 bases. CDR3: CASSRDRGQSGYTF. The CDR3 DNA reads TGTGCCAGCAGCCGAGACAGGGGGCAGAGCGGCTACACCTTC.